A selection of T cell receptor beta chains follows, all from one sample in a study of post-analysis software for immune sequencing data. Each CDR3 protein gets one entry after TCRdb re-called the PCR reads with MiXCR. Of 800,000 to 950,000 distinct CDR3 sequences listed, approximately 53% are singletons. Sequencing was performed on blood. These receptor sequences come from a girl aged 10 to 17 with multiple sclerosis. Both conserved end residues are part of each CDR3. A D gene is named only where the DNA matches it firmly. Rows may omit the clone size; those that give it use once, few, many or a size class.

clone_size,v_call,j_call,d_call,cdr3_aa,cdr3_nt
-,TRBV5-6,TRBJ1-5,TRBD1,CASSLGGGQGLNQPQHF,TGTGCCAGCAGCTTGGGTGGAGGACAGGGGCTGAATCAGCCCCAGCATTTT
-,TRBV5-1,TRBJ2-5,-,CASSFAQETQYF,TGCGCCAGCAGCTTTGCCCAAGAGACCCAGTACTTC
-,TRBV20-1,TRBJ1-2,-,CSAQTGPGYGYTF,TGCAGTGCTCAGACAGGCCCTGGCTATGGCTACACCTTC
-,TRBV3-1,TRBJ2-5,-,CASSQATRETQYF,TGTGCCAGCAGCCAAGCTACGAGGGAGACCCAGTACTTC
once,TRBV12-3/TRBV12-4,TRBJ2-6,TRBD1,CASRGQGYASGANVLTF,TGTGCCAGCAGAGGACAGGGCTATGCCTCTGGGGCCAACGTCCTGACTTTC
-,TRBV12-3/TRBV12-4,TRBJ2-7,TRBD2,CASSLGGGRAYEQYF,TGTGCCAGCAGTTTAGGGGGCGGGAGGGCCTACGAGCAGTACTTC
-,TRBV20-1,TRBJ2-4,-,CSARRGFGLYSLEQYF,TGCAGTGCCCGACGGGGATTCGGGCTGTATAGTTTGGAGCAGTACTTC
few,TRBV6-5,TRBJ1-2,TRBD1,CASSYSTQGAKGYTF,TGTGCCAGCAGTTACTCGACACAGGGGGCAAAAGGCTACACCTTC
-,TRBV14,TRBJ2-7,TRBD1,CASSRSQGGAYEQYF,TGTGCCAGCAGCCGTTCACAGGGGGGAGCCTACGAGCAGTACTTC
-,TRBV12-3/TRBV12-4,TRBJ1-6,TRBD1,CASSWGQKFPPLHF,TGTGCCAGCAGCTGGGGACAGAAATTCCCACCCCTCCACTTT
-,TRBV25-1,TRBJ2-7,-,CASPQSPYYYEQYF,TGTGCCAGTCCACAATCCCCCTACTACTACGAGCAGTACTTC
few,TRBV4-1,TRBJ2-5,TRBD2,CASSHPSAGGFQETQYF,TGCGCCAGCAGCCACCCTTCGGCGGGGGGATTTCAAGAGACCCAGTACTTC
-,TRBV5-1,TRBJ1-5,-,CASRRRNQPQHF,TGCGCCAGCAGAAGGCGGAATCAGCCCCAGCATTTT
-,TRBV5-1,TRBJ2-1,TRBD2,CASRQGLAGVYYNEQFF,TGCGCCAGCAGACAAGGACTAGCGGGGGTTTACTACAATGAGCAGTTCTTC
-,TRBV10-3,TRBJ2-7,TRBD2,CAIMKGLEIREQYF,TGTGCCATCATGAAGGGACTAGAAATCCGCGAGCAGTACTTC
-,TRBV5-1,TRBJ2-5,TRBD2,CASSFRWRGGQETQYF,TGCGCCAGCAGCTTTAGGTGGCGGGGGGGCCAAGAGACCCAGTACTTC
once,TRBV12-3/TRBV12-4,TRBJ2-3,TRBD2,CASSFSGGLAFVNTQYF,TGTGCCAGCAGTTTCTCCGGGGGACTAGCGTTCGTGAATACGCAGTATTTT
-,TRBV7-9,TRBJ2-7,-,CASSPMIPYEQYF,TGTGCCAGCAGCCCGATGATTCCCTACGAGCAGTACTTC
once,TRBV5-1,TRBJ2-2,-,CASSGGGTETWELFF,TGCGCCAGCAGCGGGGGCGGGACCGAGACCTGGGAGCTGTTTTTT
-,TRBV7-8,TRBJ2-1,-,CASSLTMTSYNEQFF,TGTGCCAGCAGCTTGACCATGACTAGCTACAATGAGCAGTTCTTC
-,TRBV6-2/TRBV6-3,TRBJ2-5,-,CASSYRAGQETQYF,TGTGCCAGCAGTTACCGGGCGGGGCAAGAGACCCAGTACTTC
-,TRBV9,TRBJ2-3,-,CASSVSGRTSTDTQYF,TGTGCCAGCAGCGTTTCCGGACGGACTAGCACAGATACGCAGTATTTT
once,TRBV20-1,TRBJ1-5,-,CSARSLTNNQPQHF,TGCAGTGCTAGAAGTCTCACGAACAATCAGCCCCAGCATTTT
-,TRBV29-1,TRBJ2-1,TRBD1,CSFGGSTGGTPQIYNEQFF,TGCAGCTTCGGGGGATCAACAGGGGGCACACCCCAAATCTACAATGAGCAGTTCTTC
-,TRBV29-1,TRBJ1-1,-,CSVEVMMQGRFMNTEAFF,TGCAGCGTTGAAGTGATGATGCAGGGGAGGTTCATGAACACTGAAGCTTTCTTT
-,TRBV7-9,TRBJ1-2,-,CTSSLRWEAVHGYTF,TGTACCAGCAGCTTAAGGTGGGAGGCAGTGCATGGCTACACCTTC
-,TRBV9,TRBJ1-1,TRBD1,CASSAEGRGRFNTEAFF,TGTGCCAGCAGTGCGGAGGGAAGGGGGCGCTTCAACACTGAAGCTTTCTTT
-,TRBV20-1,TRBJ2-7,-,CSAREDNSYEQYF,TGCAGTGCTAGAGAGGACAACTCCTACGAGCAGTACTTC
-,TRBV29-1,TRBJ2-7,TRBD1,CSVETGGSYEQYF,TGCAGCGTTGAGACAGGGGGCTCCTACGAGCAGTACTTC
few,TRBV10-3,TRBJ2-5,-,CAISGPQETQYF,TGTGCCATCAGTGGCCCCCAAGAGACCCAGTACTTC
-,TRBV20-1,TRBJ1-2,TRBD1,CSAPTGNYGYTF,TGCAGTGCTCCGACAGGGAACTATGGCTACACCTTC
once,TRBV13,TRBJ2-7,TRBD2,CASSGSGSRYEQYF,TGTGCCAGCAGCGGGAGCGGGAGCCGCTACGAGCAGTACTTC
-,TRBV7-2,TRBJ2-3,TRBD2,CASSLDLAGGRDTQYF,TGTGCCAGCAGCTTAGACCTAGCGGGGGGGCGAGATACGCAGTATTTT